The sequence of this T cell receptor beta chain was determined in a study of T cell responses to AZD1222 COVID-19 vaccine. In the study overall: Second doses that came at about 4 or about 12 weeks were put together.

The data were produced by immunoSEQ multiplex PCR, yet TCRdb's version contains in-frame clones alone and is incomplete. The repertoire holds 100,000 to 150,000 clones, with roughly nine tenths as singletons. Study outcomes and limitations: Spike as a whole was targeted by vaccine-associated CD4 TCRs, dominant at 160-218 and 743-854.

Note on this clone: Its antigen is unknown.

This clonotype originated in an adult in good health. The sample was peripheral blood, taken on day 0 of AZD1222 vaccination.

The CDR3 here is CATSDLRGREQFF. The CDR3, as DNA: TGTGCCACCAGTGATTTAAGGGGGCGGGAGCAGTTCTTC. The chain combines TRBV24-1 with TRBJ2-1; 7 nucleotides agree with TRBD1. The CDR3 is 13 residues long. Germline V gene data show CDR1 as KGHDR and CDR2 as SFDVKD. J lost 10 bases, V lost 1 base, and 3 bases had no gene match.